A few counts support the clone carrying this T cell receptor beta chain. These data are taken from a study of blood T cell repertoires in COVID-19. Original processing methods: It was from reference gene primer amplification that nucleated cell counts were estimated. Some clones are missing from TCRdb's copy, which holds only in-frame ones; the method was immunoSEQ multiplex PCR. The V and J calls and the clone size are those of that table, but D and trimming were determined from the DNA. This table holds around 330,000 clones, roughly 87% found once. This receptor was taken from a woman aged 18 to 35 who had recovered from COVID-19. Input material: PBMCs or T cells enriched from blood (not recorded which).

The CDR3 DNA is TGTGCCAGCAGCCCAGGACTAGCGGGCAGTGAGCAGTTCTTC. This gives the protein CASSPGLAGSEQFF. The chain joins TRBV11-2 to TRBJ2-1, with TRBD2 matching over 11 bases. The V segment lost 5 bases and the J segment 9 bases; nucleotides outside the gene matches: 6. Germline V CDR1 and CDR2: SGHAT, FQNNGV. The CDR3 extends over 14 amino acids.